The following is a T cell receptor (beta chain) sequence with its context. The antigen is not known. Germline V CDR1 and CDR2: PRHDT, FYEKMQ (reference sequence). V was trimmed by 4 bases and J by 4 bases, leaving 16 bases between them. The CDR3 is 15 residues long. This entry is derived from a study of cytomegalovirus exposure and HLA in healthy donors. Both 60 Vbeta primers and 13 Jbeta primers went into the PCR. The method was immunoSEQ multiplex PCR; TCRdb's version includes in-frame clones alone and lacks a portion of them. The data show some 110,000 clones, with approximately 80% seen just once and around 3% held by the top ten. Findings of the study overall: A later analysis linked a missense variant in DCLRE1C to the trimming of TCR beta V and J genes.

What was sequenced was PBMCs. The origin of this receptor is a woman aged 18-29 years in good health and CMV-seropositive. The rearrangement uses TRBV13 and TRBJ1-2, with D possibly being TRBD1 (5 bases). In nucleotides, the CDR3 is TGTGCCAGCAGCTCCGGGGGGGACTTCGCCTATGGCTACACCTTC. Translated, it gives CASSSGGDFAYGYTF.